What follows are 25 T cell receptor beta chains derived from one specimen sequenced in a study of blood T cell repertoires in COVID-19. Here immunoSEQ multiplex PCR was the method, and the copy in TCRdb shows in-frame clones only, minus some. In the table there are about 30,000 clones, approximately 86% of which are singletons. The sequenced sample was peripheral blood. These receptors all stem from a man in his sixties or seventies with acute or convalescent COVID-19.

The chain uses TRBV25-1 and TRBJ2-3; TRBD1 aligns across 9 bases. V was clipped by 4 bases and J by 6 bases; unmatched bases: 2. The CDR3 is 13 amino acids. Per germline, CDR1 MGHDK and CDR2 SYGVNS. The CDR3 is CASSGTGADTQYF. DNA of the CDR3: TGTGCCAGCAGTGGGACAGGGGCTGATACGCAGTATTTT. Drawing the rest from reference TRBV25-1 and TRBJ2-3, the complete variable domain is EADIYQTPRYLVIGTGKKITLECSQTMGHDKMYWYQQDPGMELHLIHYSYGVNSTEKGDLSSESTVSRIRTEHFPLTLESARPSHTSQYLCASSGTGADTQYFGPGTRLTVL.

The CDR3 region is CASSLRQGNTGELFF. CDR3 bases: TGTGCCAGCAGTTTAAGACAGGGGAACACCGGGGAGCTGTTTTTT. The chain is built from TRBV27 and TRBJ2-2; 7 positions agree with TRBD1. From germline, CDR1 is MNHEY and CDR2 SMNVEV (reference sequence). Trimming at V came to 2 bases and at J to 1 base, leaving 1 base not matched to a gene. This CDR3 is 15 amino acids long.

DNA for the CDR3: TGTGCCAGCAGCCTCTCGGTGGGGGGGCACACCGGGGAGCTGTTTTTT. Protein product: CASSLSVGGHTGELFF. The chain has TRBV9 and TRBJ2-2; a possible D gene is TRBD2 (7 bases). CDR1 is SGDLS, CDR2 YYNGEE, per germline. The CDR3 has 16 amino acids. V was cut by 4 bases and J by 3 bases, with 16 bases left in between. The full variable domain, rest sourced from reference TRBV9 and TRBJ2-2, is DSGVTQTPKHLITATGQRVTLRCSPRSGDLSVYWYQQSLDQGLQFLIQYYNGEERAKGNILERFSAQQFPDLHSELNLSSLELGDSALYFCASSLSVGGHTGELFFGEGSRLTVL.

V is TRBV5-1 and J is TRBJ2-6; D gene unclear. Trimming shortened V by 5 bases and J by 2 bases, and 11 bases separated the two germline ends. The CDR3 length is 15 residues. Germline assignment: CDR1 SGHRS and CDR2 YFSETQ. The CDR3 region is CASRTAEAGANVLTF. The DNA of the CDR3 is TGCGCCAGCAGAACCGCGGAAGCTGGGGCCAACGTCCTGACTTTC. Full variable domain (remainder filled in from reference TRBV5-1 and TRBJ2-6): KAGVTQTPRYLIKTRGQQVTLSCSPISGHRSVSWYQQTPGQGLQFLFEYFSETQRNKGNFPGRFSGRQFSNSRSEMNVSTLELGDSALYLCASRTAEAGANVLTFGAGSRLTVL.

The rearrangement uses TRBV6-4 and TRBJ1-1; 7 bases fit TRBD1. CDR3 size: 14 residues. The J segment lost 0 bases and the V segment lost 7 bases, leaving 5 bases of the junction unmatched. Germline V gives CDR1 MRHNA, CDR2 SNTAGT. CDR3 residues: CASKRTGLNTEAFF. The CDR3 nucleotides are TGTGCCAGCAAACGGACAGGATTGAACACTGAAGCTTTCTTT.

The CDR3 sequence is CASSKREDHEQYF. The DNA of the CDR3 is TGTGCCAGCAGTAAGCGGGAGGACCACGAGCAGTACTTC. The rearrangement links TRBV12-3 or TRBV12-4 to TRBJ2-7, with 9 nucleotides matching TRBD2. V lost 5 bases, J lost 5 bases, and 4 bases stayed unmatched. The CDR3 loop spans 13 amino acids.

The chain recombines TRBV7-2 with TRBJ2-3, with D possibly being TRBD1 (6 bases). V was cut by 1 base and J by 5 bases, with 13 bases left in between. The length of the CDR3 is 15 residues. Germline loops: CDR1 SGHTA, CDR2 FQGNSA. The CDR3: CASSLGGQPIDTQYF. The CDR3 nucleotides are TGTGCCAGCAGCTTAGGTGGACAGCCAATAGATACGCAGTATTTT.

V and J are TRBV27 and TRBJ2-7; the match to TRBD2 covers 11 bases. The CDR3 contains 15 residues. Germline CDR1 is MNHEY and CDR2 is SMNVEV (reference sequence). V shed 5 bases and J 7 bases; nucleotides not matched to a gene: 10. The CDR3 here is CASSLTSGARGEQYF. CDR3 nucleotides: TGTGCCAGCAGTCTGACTAGCGGGGCACGGGGGGAGCAGTACTTC.

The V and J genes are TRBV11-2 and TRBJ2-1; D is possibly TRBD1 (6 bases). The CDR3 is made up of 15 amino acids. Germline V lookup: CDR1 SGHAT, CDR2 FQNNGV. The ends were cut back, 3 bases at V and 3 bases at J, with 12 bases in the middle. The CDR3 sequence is CASSFDRTDYNEQFF. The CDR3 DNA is TGTGCCAGCAGCTTTGACAGGACCGACTACAATGAGCAGTTCTTC.

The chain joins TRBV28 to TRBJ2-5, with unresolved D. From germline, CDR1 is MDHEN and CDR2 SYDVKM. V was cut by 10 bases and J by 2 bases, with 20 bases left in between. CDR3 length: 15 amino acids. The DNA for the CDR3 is TGTGCCACATCCTTACTCGGCGGTTTTCAAGAGACCCAGTACTTC. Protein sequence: CATSLLGGFQETQYF.

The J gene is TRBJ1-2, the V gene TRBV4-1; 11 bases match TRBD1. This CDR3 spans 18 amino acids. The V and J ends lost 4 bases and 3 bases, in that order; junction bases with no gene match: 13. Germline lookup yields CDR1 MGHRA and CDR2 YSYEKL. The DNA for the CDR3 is TGCGCCAGCAGCCCGGGACAGGGGGTAGTTGAGAGTGACTATGGCTACACCTTC. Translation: CASSPGQGVVESDYGYTF.

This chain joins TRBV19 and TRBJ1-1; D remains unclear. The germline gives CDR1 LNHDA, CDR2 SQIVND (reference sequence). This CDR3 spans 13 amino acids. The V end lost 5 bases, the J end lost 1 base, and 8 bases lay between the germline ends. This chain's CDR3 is CASSEGRNTEAFF. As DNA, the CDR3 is TGTGCCAGTAGTGAGGGAAGGAACACTGAAGCTTTCTTT.

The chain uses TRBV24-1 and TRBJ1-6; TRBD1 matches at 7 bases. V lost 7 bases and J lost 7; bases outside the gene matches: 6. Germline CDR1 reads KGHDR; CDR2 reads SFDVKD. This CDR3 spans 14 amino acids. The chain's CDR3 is CATRAGTANSPLHF. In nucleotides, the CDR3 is TGTGCCACCAGGGCCGGGACAGCCAATTCACCCCTCCACTTT.

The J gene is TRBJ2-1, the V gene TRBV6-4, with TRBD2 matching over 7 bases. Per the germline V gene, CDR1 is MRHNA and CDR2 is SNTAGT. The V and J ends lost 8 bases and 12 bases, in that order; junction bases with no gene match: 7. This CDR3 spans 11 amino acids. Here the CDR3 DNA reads TGTGCCAGCTCCTGGGGGGGGATGCAGTTCTTC. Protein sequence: CASSWGGMQFF.

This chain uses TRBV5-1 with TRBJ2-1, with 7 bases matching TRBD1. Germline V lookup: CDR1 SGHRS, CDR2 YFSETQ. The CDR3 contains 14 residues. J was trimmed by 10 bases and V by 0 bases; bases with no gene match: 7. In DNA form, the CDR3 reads TGCGCCAGCAGCTTGGCGGGCAGGGGGTACGAGCAGTTCTTC. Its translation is CASSLAGRGYEQFF.

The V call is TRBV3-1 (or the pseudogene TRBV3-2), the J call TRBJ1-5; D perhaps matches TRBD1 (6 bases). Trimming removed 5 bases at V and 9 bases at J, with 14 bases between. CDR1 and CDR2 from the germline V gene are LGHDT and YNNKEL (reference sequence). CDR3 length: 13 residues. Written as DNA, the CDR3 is TGTGCCAGCAGCGACACAGGGAGTGGGCCCCAGCATTTT. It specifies CASSDTGSGPQHF.

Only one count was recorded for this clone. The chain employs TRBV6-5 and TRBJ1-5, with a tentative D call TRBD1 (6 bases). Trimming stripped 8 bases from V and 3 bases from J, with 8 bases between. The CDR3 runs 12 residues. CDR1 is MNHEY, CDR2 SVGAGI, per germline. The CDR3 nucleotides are TGTGCCAGCCGGGACAACAATCAGCCCCAGCATTTT. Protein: CASRDNNQPQHF.

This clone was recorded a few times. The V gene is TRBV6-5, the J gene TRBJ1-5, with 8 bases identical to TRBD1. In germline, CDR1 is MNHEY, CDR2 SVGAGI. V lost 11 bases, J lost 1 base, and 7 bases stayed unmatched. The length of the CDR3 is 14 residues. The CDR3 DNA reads TGTGCCTCCGAACAGGGGGGAAGCAATCAGCCCCAGCATTTT. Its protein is CASEQGGSNQPQHF.

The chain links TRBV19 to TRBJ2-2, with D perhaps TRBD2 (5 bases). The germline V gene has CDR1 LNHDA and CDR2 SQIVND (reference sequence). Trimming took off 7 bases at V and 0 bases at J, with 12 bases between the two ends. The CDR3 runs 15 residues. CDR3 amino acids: CASIEGPSNTGELFF. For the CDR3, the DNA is TGTGCCAGTATAGAGGGCCCCTCGAACACCGGGGAGCTGTTTTTT.

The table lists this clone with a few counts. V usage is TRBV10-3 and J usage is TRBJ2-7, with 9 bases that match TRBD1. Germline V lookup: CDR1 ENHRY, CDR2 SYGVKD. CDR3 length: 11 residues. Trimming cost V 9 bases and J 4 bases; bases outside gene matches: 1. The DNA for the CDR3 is TGTGCCATGGGGACAGGGTACGAGCAGTACTTC. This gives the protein CAMGTGYEQYF.

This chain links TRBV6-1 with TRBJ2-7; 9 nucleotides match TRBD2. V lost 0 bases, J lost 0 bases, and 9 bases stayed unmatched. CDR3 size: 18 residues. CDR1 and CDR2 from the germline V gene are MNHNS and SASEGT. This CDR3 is CASSEALVVAGASYEQYF. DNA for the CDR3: TGTGCCAGCAGTGAAGCGCTCGTTGTAGCGGGAGCCTCCTACGAGCAGTACTTC.

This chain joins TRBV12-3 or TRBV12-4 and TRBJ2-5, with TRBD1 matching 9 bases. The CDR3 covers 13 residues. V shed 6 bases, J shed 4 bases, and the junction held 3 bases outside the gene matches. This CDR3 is CASRSTGGETQYF. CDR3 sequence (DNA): TGTGCCAGCAGGTCGACAGGGGGAGAGACCCAGTACTTC.

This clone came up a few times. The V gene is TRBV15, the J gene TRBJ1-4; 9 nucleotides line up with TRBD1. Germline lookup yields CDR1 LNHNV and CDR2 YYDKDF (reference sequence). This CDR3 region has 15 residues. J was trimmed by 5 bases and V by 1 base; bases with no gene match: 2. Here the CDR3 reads CATSRGGTGNEKLFF. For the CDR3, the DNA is TGTGCCACCAGCAGAGGAGGGACAGGGAATGAAAAACTGTTTTTT. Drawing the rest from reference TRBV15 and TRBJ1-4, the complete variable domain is DAMVIQNPRYQVTQFGKPVTLSCSQTLNHNVMYWYQQKSSQAPKLLFHYYDKDFNNEADTPDNFQSRRPNTSFCFLDIRSPGLGDTAMYLCATSRGGTGNEKLFFGSGTQLSVL.

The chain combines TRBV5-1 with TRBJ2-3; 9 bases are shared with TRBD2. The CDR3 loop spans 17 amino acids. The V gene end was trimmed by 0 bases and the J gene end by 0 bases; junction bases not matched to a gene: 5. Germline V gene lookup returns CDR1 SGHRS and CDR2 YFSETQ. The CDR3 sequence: CASSLGSGGFSTDTQYF. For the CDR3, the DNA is TGCGCCAGCAGCTTGGGCAGCGGGGGGTTCAGCACAGATACGCAGTATTTT.

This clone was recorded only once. CDR3 DNA: TGTGCCAGTAGTCCCCGACTAGCGGGGTACACAGATACGCAGTATTTT. It codes for CASSPRLAGYTDTQYF. V is TRBV19 and J is TRBJ2-3; 11 bases fit TRBD2. The V gene end was trimmed by 5 bases and the J gene end by 2 bases; junction bases not matched to a gene: 6. Germline CDR1 and CDR2: LNHDA and SQIVND (reference sequence). This CDR3 is built from 16 residues.